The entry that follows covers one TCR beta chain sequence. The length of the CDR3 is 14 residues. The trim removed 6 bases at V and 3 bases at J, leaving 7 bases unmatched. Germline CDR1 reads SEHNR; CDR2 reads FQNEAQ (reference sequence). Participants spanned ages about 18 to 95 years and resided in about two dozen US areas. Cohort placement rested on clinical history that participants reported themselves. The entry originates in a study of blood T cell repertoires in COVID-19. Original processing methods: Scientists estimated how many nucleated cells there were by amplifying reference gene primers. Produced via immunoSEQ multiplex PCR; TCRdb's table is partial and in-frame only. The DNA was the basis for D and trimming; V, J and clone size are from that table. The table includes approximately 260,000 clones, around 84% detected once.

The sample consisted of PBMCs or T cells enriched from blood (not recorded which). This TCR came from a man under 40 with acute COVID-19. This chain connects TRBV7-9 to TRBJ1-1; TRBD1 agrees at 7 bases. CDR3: CASRLTGVDTEAFF. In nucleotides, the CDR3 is TGTGCCAGCAGATTAACAGGGGTTGACACTGAAGCTTTCTTT.